Listed below are T cell receptor beta chains from one sample, sequenced in a study of shared clonotypes between healthy human individuals. The repertoire was sequenced with immunoSEQ multiplex PCR; TCRdb's copy has only in-frame clones and lacks some. The table lists about 2.3 million clones, about nine tenths of them singletons. Material for sequencing was naive CD4+ T cells from PBMCs. These receptors came from a man aged 18 to 29 in good health. Some clones in this sample may be carry-over from other donors' samples. CDR3s include the opening cysteine and the closing phenylalanine or tryptophan. The D gene is left open where the match is weak. Some rows mark clone size as missing; the rest say once, few, many or name a class of expanded clone.

CDR3 DNA: TGTGCCAGCAGCTTAGGGGGGATGGTAGCGGAACAACAGTTCTTC; CDR3 protein: CASSLGGMVAEQQFF; CDR3 length: 15; clone size: once; J gene: TRBJ2-1; V gene: TRBV7-3; D gene: -
CDR3 DNA: TGTGCCAGCAGCCCCGGGACTAGCGGGACCTCTGGGGCCAACGTCCTGACTTTC; CDR3 protein: CASSPGTSGTSGANVLTF; CDR3 length: 18; clone size: -; J gene: TRBJ2-6; V gene: TRBV28; D gene: TRBD2
CDR3 DNA: TGTGCCATCAGTGTGACTAGCGCTAACAATGAGCAGTTCTTC; CDR3 protein: CAISVTSANNEQFF; CDR3 length: 14; clone size: -; J gene: TRBJ2-1; V gene: TRBV10-3; D gene: TRBD2
CDR3 DNA: TGCAGTGCGAGGCGGAGCACTGAAGCTTTCTTT; CDR3 protein: CSARRSTEAFF; CDR3 length: 11; clone size: few; J gene: TRBJ1-1; V gene: TRBV20-1; D gene: -
CDR3 DNA: TGTGCCAGCAGTTACATGGGAAGTCAGCCCCAGCATTTT; CDR3 protein: CASSYMGSQPQHF; CDR3 length: 13; clone size: -; J gene: TRBJ1-5; V gene: TRBV6-6; D gene: -
CDR3 DNA: TGTGCCAGCAGTTTGGGACTAGCGGGCGGCGCGGTTCAGTATTTT; CDR3 protein: CASSLGLAGGAVQYF; CDR3 length: 15; clone size: -; J gene: TRBJ2-3; V gene: TRBV27; D gene: TRBD2
CDR3 DNA: TGTGCCAGCACCGAACTTCGACAGGTACAAGAGACCCAGTACTTC; CDR3 protein: CASTELRQVQETQYF; CDR3 length: 15; clone size: -; J gene: TRBJ2-5; V gene: TRBV28; D gene: -
CDR3 DNA: TGCGCCACCAGACGGGGGCCGGATACGGAAAAACTGTTTTTT; CDR3 protein: CATRRGPDTEKLFF; CDR3 length: 14; clone size: -; J gene: TRBJ1-4; V gene: TRBV5-1; D gene: -
CDR3 DNA: TGTGCCAGCAGCTCCCGGTCTTCGGTGGACGCAGCCTACGAGCAGTACTTC; CDR3 protein: CASSSRSSVDAAYEQYF; CDR3 length: 17; clone size: -; J gene: TRBJ2-7; V gene: TRBV11-2; D gene: -
CDR3 DNA: TGTGCCAGCAGTGGTGCCGCGGCGGGAGAAGGCGAGCAGTACTTC; CDR3 protein: CASSGAAAGEGEQYF; CDR3 length: 15; clone size: -; J gene: TRBJ2-7; V gene: TRBV6-1; D gene: TRBD2
CDR3 DNA: TGTGCCAGCAGTCTACTAGCGGGGGCATACAATGAGCAGTTCTTC; CDR3 protein: CASSLLAGAYNEQFF; CDR3 length: 15; clone size: once; J gene: TRBJ2-1; V gene: TRBV14; D gene: TRBD2
CDR3 DNA: TGTGCCAGCAGCCCTCGACCGGGGACTACAGATACGCAGTATTTT; CDR3 protein: CASSPRPGTTDTQYF; CDR3 length: 15; clone size: -; J gene: TRBJ2-3; V gene: TRBV9; D gene: -
CDR3 DNA: TGTGCCATCAGTGAGTCATCTTGGGATGGGGGAGGGCCGGACACAGATACGCAGTATTTT; CDR3 protein: CAISESSWDGGGPDTDTQYF; CDR3 length: 20; clone size: -; J gene: TRBJ2-3; V gene: TRBV10-3; D gene: TRBD2
CDR3 DNA: TGCGCCAGCAGCCAAGGCGACAGGGGGTATGGCTACACCTTC; CDR3 protein: CASSQGDRGYGYTF; CDR3 length: 14; clone size: few; J gene: TRBJ1-2; V gene: TRBV4-1; D gene: TRBD1
CDR3 DNA: TGTGCCAGCAGCCCCACCGGGACATACTCCTACGAGCAGTACTTC; CDR3 protein: CASSPTGTYSYEQYF; CDR3 length: 15; clone size: -; J gene: TRBJ2-7; V gene: TRBV7-2; D gene: -
CDR3 DNA: TGTGCCAGCAGCTCGGGACAGCCAACTAACTATGGCTACACCTTC; CDR3 protein: CASSSGQPTNYGYTF; CDR3 length: 15; clone size: -; J gene: TRBJ1-2; V gene: TRBV7-2; D gene: TRBD1
CDR3 DNA: TGCGCCAGTGCCGGGACCGGCGGCCCTCCTCAAGAGACCCAGTACTTC; CDR3 protein: CASAGTGGPPQETQYF; CDR3 length: 16; clone size: -; J gene: TRBJ2-5; V gene: TRBV5-1; D gene: -
CDR3 DNA: TGCGCCAGCAGCCCTGGACTAGGAGCCTACGAGCAGTACTTC; CDR3 protein: CASSPGLGAYEQYF; CDR3 length: 14; clone size: -; J gene: TRBJ2-7; V gene: TRBV4-1; D gene: TRBD2
CDR3 DNA: TGTGCCAGCAGCTCGGGGACTAGCGGGGAGTATCAGAGCTCCTACGAGCAGTACTTC; CDR3 protein: CASSSGTSGEYQSSYEQYF; CDR3 length: 19; clone size: -; J gene: TRBJ2-7; V gene: TRBV11-1; D gene: TRBD2
CDR3 DNA: TGTGCCAGCGGGCCCCAGTGGAATGAAAAACTGTTTTTT; CDR3 protein: CASGPQWNEKLFF; CDR3 length: 13; clone size: few; J gene: TRBJ1-4; V gene: TRBV6-6; D gene: -
CDR3 DNA: TGCGCCAGCAGCCCGCGGCCGGGACTAGCGGGAGCGGGTGAGACCCAGTACTTC; CDR3 protein: CASSPRPGLAGAGETQYF; CDR3 length: 18; clone size: -; J gene: TRBJ2-5; V gene: TRBV5-1; D gene: TRBD2
CDR3 DNA: TGTGCCAGCAGCCGCTCCGGGACAGGTTCCTACGAGCAGTACTTC; CDR3 protein: CASSRSGTGSYEQYF; CDR3 length: 15; clone size: -; J gene: TRBJ2-7; V gene: TRBV14; D gene: TRBD1
CDR3 DNA: TGTGCCAGCAGCGTAATGGGCAGAGACACCGGGGAGCTGTTTTTT; CDR3 protein: CASSVMGRDTGELFF; CDR3 length: 15; clone size: -; J gene: TRBJ2-2; V gene: TRBV9; D gene: -
CDR3 DNA: TGTGCCTCTAGGGGGGGGCAGTCCTATGGCTACACCTTC; CDR3 protein: CASRGGQSYGYTF; CDR3 length: 13; clone size: -; J gene: TRBJ1-2; V gene: TRBV10-3; D gene: -
CDR3 DNA: TGCGCCAGCAGCTTGGTGGGGCAGGGAAAACTGTTTTTT; CDR3 protein: CASSLVGQGKLFF; CDR3 length: 13; clone size: few; J gene: TRBJ1-4; V gene: TRBV5-1; D gene: -
CDR3 DNA: TGTGCCAGCAGCCAAGACAGTTACAATGAGCAGTTCTTC; CDR3 protein: CASSQDSYNEQFF; CDR3 length: 13; clone size: -; J gene: TRBJ2-1; V gene: TRBV14; D gene: -
CDR3 DNA: TGTGCCACCAGCAGAGTTGCAGGGTCTCTGTTTTTT; CDR3 protein: CATSRVAGSLFF; CDR3 length: 12; clone size: -; J gene: TRBJ1-4; V gene: TRBV15; D gene: -
CDR3 DNA: TGTGCCAGCAGGACCTGGGCGGGGTACACTGAAGCTTTCTTT; CDR3 protein: CASRTWAGYTEAFF; CDR3 length: 14; clone size: -; J gene: TRBJ1-1; V gene: TRBV6-1; D gene: -
CDR3 DNA: TGCGCCAGCAATTCGGGACAGGGAGGCACTGAAGCTTTCTTT; CDR3 protein: CASNSGQGGTEAFF; CDR3 length: 14; clone size: -; J gene: TRBJ1-1; V gene: TRBV5-1; D gene: TRBD1
CDR3 DNA: TGTGCCAGCAATCTTCAGCAGGGGGTCGGGGAAAACATTCAGTACTTC; CDR3 protein: CASNLQQGVGENIQYF; CDR3 length: 16; clone size: -; J gene: TRBJ2-4; V gene: TRBV6-7; D gene: TRBD1
CDR3 DNA: TGTGCCAGCAGCCCCACCCGCCTCGGGTTAGACAAAAACATTCAGTACTTC; CDR3 protein: CASSPTRLGLDKNIQYF; CDR3 length: 17; clone size: -; J gene: TRBJ2-4; V gene: TRBV11-2; D gene: -
CDR3 DNA: TGCGCCAGCAGCGCGAGCCAGGGTACGTACACTGAAGCTTTCTTT; CDR3 protein: CASSASQGTYTEAFF; CDR3 length: 15; clone size: -; J gene: TRBJ1-1; V gene: TRBV5-1; D gene: -
CDR3 DNA: TGTGCCTGGAGCGCGGGCGGCGAGCAGTACTTC; CDR3 protein: CAWSAGGEQYF; CDR3 length: 11; clone size: once; J gene: TRBJ2-7; V gene: TRBV30; D gene: -
CDR3 DNA: TGTGCCAGTAGAACGGACAGGGCGAGTCAGCCCCAGCATTTT; CDR3 protein: CASRTDRASQPQHF; CDR3 length: 14; clone size: -; J gene: TRBJ1-5; V gene: TRBV19; D gene: TRBD1
CDR3 DNA: TGTGCCAGTAGTATCCTTGGGGGCGGGTATAACACCGGGGAGCTGTTTTTT; CDR3 protein: CASSILGGGYNTGELFF; CDR3 length: 17; clone size: -; J gene: TRBJ2-2; V gene: TRBV19; D gene: -
CDR3 DNA: TGTGCCAGCAGCGTAGGCGGCGGCGGCAGCCAAGAGACCCAGTACTTC; CDR3 protein: CASSVGGGGSQETQYF; CDR3 length: 16; clone size: -; J gene: TRBJ2-5; V gene: TRBV9; D gene: -
CDR3 DNA: TGTGCCAGCAGTCCCCGACAGGGAACGGGCTATGGCTACACCTTC; CDR3 protein: CASSPRQGTGYGYTF; CDR3 length: 15; clone size: -; J gene: TRBJ1-2; V gene: TRBV6-6; D gene: TRBD1
CDR3 DNA: TGCGCCAGCCGTAAATCTTTTGGTGGTGAAAAACTGTTTTTT; CDR3 protein: CASRKSFGGEKLFF; CDR3 length: 14; clone size: -; J gene: TRBJ1-4; V gene: TRBV5-1; D gene: -
CDR3 DNA: TGTGCCAGCAGCTTGGAGCCGGGACTGCGCTCTGGAAACACCATATATTTT; CDR3 protein: CASSLEPGLRSGNTIYF; CDR3 length: 17; clone size: -; J gene: TRBJ1-3; V gene: TRBV5-4; D gene: -
CDR3 DNA: TGTGCCAGCAGCCAGGTTGTGGGGGAGACCCAGTACTTC; CDR3 protein: CASSQVVGETQYF; CDR3 length: 13; clone size: -; J gene: TRBJ2-5; V gene: TRBV9; D gene: -
CDR3 DNA: TGTGCCAGCAGCTTAGGGAGGGACAATGAGCAGTTCTTC; CDR3 protein: CASSLGRDNEQFF; CDR3 length: 13; clone size: -; J gene: TRBJ2-1; V gene: TRBV7-6; D gene: -
CDR3 DNA: TGTGCCAGCAGTTTAATATTCAGCTTACAAAACTATGGCTACACCTTC; CDR3 protein: CASSLIFSLQNYGYTF; CDR3 length: 16; clone size: -; J gene: TRBJ1-2; V gene: TRBV28; D gene: -
CDR3 DNA: TGCGCCAGCAGCCAGGGACAGGGGGGAAACACCATATATTTT; CDR3 protein: CASSQGQGGNTIYF; CDR3 length: 14; clone size: -; J gene: TRBJ1-3; V gene: TRBV5-1; D gene: TRBD1
CDR3 DNA: TGTGCCAGCAGTGAAGCGGTTAGGCCTAGCGGTCTGAAAGAGACCCAGTACTTC; CDR3 protein: CASSEAVRPSGLKETQYF; CDR3 length: 18; clone size: few; J gene: TRBJ2-5; V gene: TRBV6-1; D gene: TRBD2
CDR3 DNA: TGTGCCAGCAGCTTAATCGGGTACGGCTACACCTTC; CDR3 protein: CASSLIGYGYTF; CDR3 length: 12; clone size: -; J gene: TRBJ1-2; V gene: TRBV7-3; D gene: -
CDR3 DNA: TGTGCCAGCAGGAGGGATAACACCGGGGAGCTGTTTTTT; CDR3 protein: CASRRDNTGELFF; CDR3 length: 13; clone size: -; J gene: TRBJ2-2; V gene: TRBV6-1; D gene: -
CDR3 DNA: TGTGCCAGCAGTTTATCCTTAGCGGGCTCCTCCTACAATGAGCAGTTCTTC; CDR3 protein: CASSLSLAGSSYNEQFF; CDR3 length: 17; clone size: -; J gene: TRBJ2-1; V gene: TRBV28; D gene: TRBD2
CDR3 DNA: TGTGCCAGCAGCGTTTCGACAGGGAACTATGGCTACACCTTC; CDR3 protein: CASSVSTGNYGYTF; CDR3 length: 14; clone size: -; J gene: TRBJ1-2; V gene: TRBV9; D gene: TRBD1
CDR3 DNA: TGTGCCAGCAGCCAGGGACGGTCTGCGAACACCGGGGAGCTGTTTTTT; CDR3 protein: CASSQGRSANTGELFF; CDR3 length: 16; clone size: -; J gene: TRBJ2-2; V gene: TRBV11-3; D gene: -
CDR3 DNA: TGTGCCAGCGGCTCCGACAGAGTCTATGGCTACACCTTC; CDR3 protein: CASGSDRVYGYTF; CDR3 length: 13; clone size: -; J gene: TRBJ1-2; V gene: TRBV5-6; D gene: -
CDR3 DNA: TGTGCCAGCTCACCACCGGACAGGGGATTTGGGGGCTACACCTTC; CDR3 protein: CASSPPDRGFGGYTF; CDR3 length: 15; clone size: -; J gene: TRBJ1-2; V gene: TRBV18; D gene: TRBD1
CDR3 DNA: TGTGCCAGTAGTATCCGAGGGGACGGCGAGCAGTACTTC; CDR3 protein: CASSIRGDGEQYF; CDR3 length: 13; clone size: -; J gene: TRBJ2-7; V gene: TRBV19; D gene: -
CDR3 DNA: TGTGCCAGCAGTTCCCTGAAGGCCAAAAACATTCAGTACTTC; CDR3 protein: CASSSLKAKNIQYF; CDR3 length: 14; clone size: -; J gene: TRBJ2-4; V gene: TRBV28; D gene: -
CDR3 DNA: TGTGCCAGCAGCTTAGAAAGGTCCGGAAACACTGAAGCTTTCTTT; CDR3 protein: CASSLERSGNTEAFF; CDR3 length: 15; clone size: -; J gene: TRBJ1-1; V gene: TRBV7-9; D gene: -
CDR3 DNA: TGTGCCAGCAGCGAGTTTGCGGTCAGGGGGCAGGAGACCCAGTACTTC; CDR3 protein: CASSEFAVRGQETQYF; CDR3 length: 16; clone size: -; J gene: TRBJ2-5; V gene: TRBV11-2; D gene: TRBD1
CDR3 DNA: TGTGCCAGCAGCGTAGCCAGCCTAGCGGGAGTCGAGCAGTACTTC; CDR3 protein: CASSVASLAGVEQYF; CDR3 length: 15; clone size: -; J gene: TRBJ2-7; V gene: TRBV9; D gene: TRBD2
CDR3 DNA: TGTGCCAGCAGCTCCGCCGTTCAGGGGGGCACAGATACGCAGTATTTT; CDR3 protein: CASSSAVQGGTDTQYF; CDR3 length: 16; clone size: -; J gene: TRBJ2-3; V gene: TRBV7-2; D gene: TRBD1
CDR3 DNA: TGTGCCAGCCGGTTGACAGGGGGCGCTTACGATGGCTACACCTTC; CDR3 protein: CASRLTGGAYDGYTF; CDR3 length: 15; clone size: -; J gene: TRBJ1-2; V gene: TRBV28; D gene: TRBD1
CDR3 DNA: TGTGCCAGTAGTATAAGGGGGGTAGGGGCCAACGTCCTGACTTTC; CDR3 protein: CASSIRGVGANVLTF; CDR3 length: 15; clone size: -; J gene: TRBJ2-6; V gene: TRBV19; D gene: -